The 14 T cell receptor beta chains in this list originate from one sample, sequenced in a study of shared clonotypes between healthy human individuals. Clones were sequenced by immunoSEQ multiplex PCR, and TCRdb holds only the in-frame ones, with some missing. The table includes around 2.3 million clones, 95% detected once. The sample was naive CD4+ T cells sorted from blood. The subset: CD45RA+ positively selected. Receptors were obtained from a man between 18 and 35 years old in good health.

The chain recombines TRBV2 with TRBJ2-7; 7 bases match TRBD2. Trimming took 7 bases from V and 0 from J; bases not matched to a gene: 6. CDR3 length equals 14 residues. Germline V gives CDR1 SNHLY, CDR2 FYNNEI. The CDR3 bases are TGTGCCAGCACCCTCGAGCGGGGCTCCTACGAGCAGTACTTC. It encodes CASTLERGSYEQYF.

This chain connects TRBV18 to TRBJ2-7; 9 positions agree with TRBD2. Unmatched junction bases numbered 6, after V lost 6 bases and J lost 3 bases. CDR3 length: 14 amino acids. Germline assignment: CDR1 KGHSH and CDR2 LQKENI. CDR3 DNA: TGTGCCAGCTCCGCGGGACTAGCAGACTACGAGCAGTACTTC. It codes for CASSAGLADYEQYF. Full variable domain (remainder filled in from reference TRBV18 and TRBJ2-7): NAGVMQNPRHLVRRRGQEARLRCSPMKGHSHVYWYRQLPEEGLKFMVYLQKENIIDESGMPKERFSAEFPKEGPSILRIQQVVRGDSAAYFCASSAGLADYEQYFGPGTRLTVT.

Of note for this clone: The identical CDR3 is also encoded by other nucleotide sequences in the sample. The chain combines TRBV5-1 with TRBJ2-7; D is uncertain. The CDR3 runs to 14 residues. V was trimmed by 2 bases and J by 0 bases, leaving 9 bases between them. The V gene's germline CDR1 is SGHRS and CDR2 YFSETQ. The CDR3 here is CASSFATDSYEQYF. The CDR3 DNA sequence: TGCGCCAGCAGCTTCGCGACGGACTCCTACGAGCAGTACTTC.

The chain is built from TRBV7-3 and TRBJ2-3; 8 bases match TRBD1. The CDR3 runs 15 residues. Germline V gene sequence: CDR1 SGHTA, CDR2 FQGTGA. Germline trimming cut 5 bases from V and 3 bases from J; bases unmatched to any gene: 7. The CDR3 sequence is CASSTGQGGTDTQYF. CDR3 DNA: TGTGCCAGCAGCACCGGACAGGGAGGTACAGATACGCAGTATTTT. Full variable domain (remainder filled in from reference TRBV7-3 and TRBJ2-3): GAGVSQTPSNKVTEKGKYVELRCDPISGHTALYWYRQSLGQGPEFLIYFQGTGAADDSGLPNDRFFAVRPEGSVSTLKIQRTERGDSAVYLCASSTGQGGTDTQYFGPGTRLTVL.

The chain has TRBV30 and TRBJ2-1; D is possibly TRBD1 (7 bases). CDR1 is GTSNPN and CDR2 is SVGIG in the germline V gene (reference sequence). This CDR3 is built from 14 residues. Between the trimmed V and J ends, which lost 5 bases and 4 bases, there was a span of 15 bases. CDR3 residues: CAWDAGQSYNEQFF. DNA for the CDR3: TGTGCCTGGGATGCGGGACAGAGTTACAATGAGCAGTTCTTC.

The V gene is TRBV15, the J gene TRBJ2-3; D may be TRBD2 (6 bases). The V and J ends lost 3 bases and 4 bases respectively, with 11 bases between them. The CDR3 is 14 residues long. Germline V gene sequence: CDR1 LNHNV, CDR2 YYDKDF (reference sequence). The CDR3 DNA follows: TGTGCCACCAGCAGGACGGGAGTGCCAGATACGCAGTATTTT. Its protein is CATSRTGVPDTQYF.

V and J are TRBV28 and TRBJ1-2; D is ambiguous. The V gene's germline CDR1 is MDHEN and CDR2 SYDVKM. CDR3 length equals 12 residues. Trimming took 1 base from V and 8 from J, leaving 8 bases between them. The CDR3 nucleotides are TGTGCCAGCAGTTTATTCACGGGAGGCTACACCTTC. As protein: CASSLFTGGYTF.

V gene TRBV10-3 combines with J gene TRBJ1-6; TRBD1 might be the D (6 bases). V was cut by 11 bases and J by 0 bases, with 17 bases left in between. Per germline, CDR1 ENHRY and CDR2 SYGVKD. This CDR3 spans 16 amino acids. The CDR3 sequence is CAVRGGGDSYNSPLHF. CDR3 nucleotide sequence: TGTGCCGTCCGTGGGGGGGGCGACTCCTATAATTCACCCCTCCACTTT.

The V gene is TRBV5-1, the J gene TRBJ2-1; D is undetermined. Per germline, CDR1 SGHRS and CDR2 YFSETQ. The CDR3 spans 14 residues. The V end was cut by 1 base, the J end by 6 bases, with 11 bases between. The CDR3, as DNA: TGCGCCAGCAGCTTGCTCCCGACGGGCAATGAGCAGTTCTTC. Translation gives CASSLLPTGNEQFF.

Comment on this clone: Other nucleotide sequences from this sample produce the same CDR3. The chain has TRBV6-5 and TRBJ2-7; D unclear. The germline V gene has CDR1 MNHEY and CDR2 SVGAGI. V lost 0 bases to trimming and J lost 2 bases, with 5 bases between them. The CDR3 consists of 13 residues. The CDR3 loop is CASSYSVAYEQYF. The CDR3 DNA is TGTGCCAGCAGTTACTCAGTGGCCTACGAGCAGTACTTC.

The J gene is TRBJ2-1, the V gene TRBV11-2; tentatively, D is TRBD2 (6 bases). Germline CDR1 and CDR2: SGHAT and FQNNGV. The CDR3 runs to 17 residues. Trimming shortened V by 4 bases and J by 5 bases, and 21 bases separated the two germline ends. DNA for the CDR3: TGTGCCAGCAGCTCCCCCGTAACGCCTAGCGCTCACAATGAGCAGTTCTTC. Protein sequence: CASSSPVTPSAHNEQFF.

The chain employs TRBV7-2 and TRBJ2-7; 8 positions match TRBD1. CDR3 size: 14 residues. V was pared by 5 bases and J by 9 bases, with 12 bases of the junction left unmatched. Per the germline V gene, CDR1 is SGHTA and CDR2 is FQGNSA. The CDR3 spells CASSAGTGRPGQYF. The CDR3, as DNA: TGTGCCAGCAGCGCCGGGACAGGCCGCCCGGGGCAGTACTTC. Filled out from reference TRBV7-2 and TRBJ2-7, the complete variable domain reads GAGVSQSPSNKVTEKGKDVELRCDPISGHTALYWYRQSLGQGLEFLIYFQGNSAPDKSGLPSDRFSAERTGGSVSTLTIQRTQQEDSAVYLCASSAGTGRPGQYFGPGTRLTVT.

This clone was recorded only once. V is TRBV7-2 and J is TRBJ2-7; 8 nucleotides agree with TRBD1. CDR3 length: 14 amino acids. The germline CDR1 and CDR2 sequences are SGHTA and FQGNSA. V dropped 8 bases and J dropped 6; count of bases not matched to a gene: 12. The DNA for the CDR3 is TGTGCCAGCCGACAGGGGTTCTCTATGGCCGAGCAGTACTTC. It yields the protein CASRQGFSMAEQYF.

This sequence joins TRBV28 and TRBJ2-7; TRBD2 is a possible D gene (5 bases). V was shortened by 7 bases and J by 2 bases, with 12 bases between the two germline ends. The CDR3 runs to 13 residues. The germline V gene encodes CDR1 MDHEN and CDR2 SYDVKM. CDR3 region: CASTPGSAYEQYF. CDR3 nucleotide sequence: TGTGCCAGCACCCCGGGGTCGGCCTACGAGCAGTACTTC.